This TCR beta chain was recorded in a study of T cell repertoires in cytomegalovirus infection. This CDR3 has 14 residues. Trimming stripped 1 base from V and 1 base from J, with 9 bases between. Germline CDR1 and CDR2: SGHRS and YFSETQ. TCRdb called the reads again in MiXCR, with one record for every CDR3 protein. The table records about 310,000 distinct CDR3 sequences, roughly 17% of them present only once. This receptor was identified in a human donor in good health (CMV status not recorded). Some clones in this sample may be carry-over from other donors' samples. The J gene is TRBJ2-7, the V gene TRBV5-1; D perhaps matches TRBD1 (6 bases). The sequencing sample was made of PBMCs. The CDR3 loop is CASSLTGKSYEQYF. The CDR3 DNA reads as TGCGCCAGCAGCTTGACAGGGAAATCCTACGAGCAGTACTTC. The whole variable domain, filled in from reference TRBV5-1 and TRBJ2-7, reads KAGVTQTPRYLIKTRGQQVTLSCSPISGHRSVSWYQQTPGQGLQFLFEYFSETQRNKGNFPGRFSGRQFSNSRSEMNVSTLELGDSALYLCASSLTGKSYEQYFGPGTRLTVT.